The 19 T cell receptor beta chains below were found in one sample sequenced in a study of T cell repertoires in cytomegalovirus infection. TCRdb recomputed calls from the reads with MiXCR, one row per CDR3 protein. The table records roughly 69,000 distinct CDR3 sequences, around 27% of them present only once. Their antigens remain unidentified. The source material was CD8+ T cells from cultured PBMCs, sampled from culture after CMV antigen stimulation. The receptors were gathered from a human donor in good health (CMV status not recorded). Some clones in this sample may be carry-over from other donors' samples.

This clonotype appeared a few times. CDR3 residues: CSVEGYRDRGSFFHETQYF. The CDR3 DNA sequence: TGCAGCGTTGAAGGGTATCGGGACAGGGGGTCTTTTTTTCATGAGACCCAGTACTTC. The J gene is TRBJ2-5, the V gene TRBV29-1; 11 bases line up with TRBD1. The V segment lost 1 base and the J segment 5 bases; nucleotides outside the gene matches: 18. Germline lookup yields CDR1 SQVTM and CDR2 ANQGSEA. CDR3 size: 19 residues.

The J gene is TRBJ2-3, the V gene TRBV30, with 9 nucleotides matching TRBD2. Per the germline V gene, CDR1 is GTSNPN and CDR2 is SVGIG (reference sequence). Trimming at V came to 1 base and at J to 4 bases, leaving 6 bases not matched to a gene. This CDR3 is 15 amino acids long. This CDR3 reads CAWSGGTSTSDTQYF. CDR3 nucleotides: TGTGCCTGGAGTGGAGGGACTAGCACTTCAGATACGCAGTATTTT.

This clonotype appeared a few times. The CDR3 DNA is TGCGCCAGCAGCCCCAATCCGGGATCTTCGTGGTATTTT. Its translation is CASSPNPGSSWYF. The chain is built from TRBV5-1 and TRBJ2-3; TRBD2 might be the D (5 bases). The V end lost 4 bases, the J end lost 14 bases, and 20 bases lay between the germline ends. CDR3 length: 13 amino acids. Germline loops: CDR1 SGHRS, CDR2 YFSETQ.

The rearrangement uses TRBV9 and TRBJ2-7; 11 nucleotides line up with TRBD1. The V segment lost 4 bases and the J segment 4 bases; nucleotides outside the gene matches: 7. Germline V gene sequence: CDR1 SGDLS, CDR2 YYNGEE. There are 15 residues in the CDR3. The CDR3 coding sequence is TGTGCCAGCAGCCCGGACAGGGGGCCAGATTACGAGCAGTACTTC. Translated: CASSPDRGPDYEQYF. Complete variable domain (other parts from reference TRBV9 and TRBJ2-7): DSGVTQTPKHLITATGQRVTLRCSPRSGDLSVYWYQQSLDQGLQFLIQYYNGEERAKGNILERFSAQQFPDLHSELNLSSLELGDSALYFCASSPDRGPDYEQYFGPGTRLTVT.

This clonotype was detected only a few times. CDR3 in DNA: TGTGCCAGCAGCTCAGGAAGGACGAGAGGCTACACCTTC. Its protein product is CASSSGRTRGYTF. The chain has TRBV9 and TRBJ1-2, with D hard to call. Per the germline V gene, CDR1 is SGDLS and CDR2 is YYNGEE. The germline V and J ends were trimmed by 4 bases and 8 bases, with 15 bases remaining between them. The CDR3 contains 13 residues.

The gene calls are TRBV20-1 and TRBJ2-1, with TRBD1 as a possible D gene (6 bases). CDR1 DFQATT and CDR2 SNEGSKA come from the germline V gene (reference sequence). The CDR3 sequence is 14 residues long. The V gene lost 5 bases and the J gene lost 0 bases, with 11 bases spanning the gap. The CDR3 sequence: CSALRDTSYNEQFF. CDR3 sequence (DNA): TGCAGTGCTCTCCGGGACACCTCCTACAATGAGCAGTTCTTC.

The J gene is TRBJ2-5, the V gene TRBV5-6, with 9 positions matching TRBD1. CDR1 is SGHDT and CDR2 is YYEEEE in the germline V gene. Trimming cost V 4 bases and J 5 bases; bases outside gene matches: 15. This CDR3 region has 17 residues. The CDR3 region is CASSLGQGQNIRETQYF. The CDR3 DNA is TGTGCCAGCAGCCTGGGACAGGGTCAAAATATAAGGGAGACCCAGTACTTC.

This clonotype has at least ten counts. The CDR3 bases are TGTGCCACCAGCAGACCTTACAGGGATTCACCCCTCCACTTT. Translated, it gives CATSRPYRDSPLHF. V usage is TRBV15 and J usage is TRBJ1-6; a possible D gene is TRBD1 (6 bases). There are 14 residues in the CDR3. Germline V CDR1 and CDR2: LNHNV, YYDKDF (reference sequence). V was cut by 2 bases and J by 8 bases, with 10 bases left in between.

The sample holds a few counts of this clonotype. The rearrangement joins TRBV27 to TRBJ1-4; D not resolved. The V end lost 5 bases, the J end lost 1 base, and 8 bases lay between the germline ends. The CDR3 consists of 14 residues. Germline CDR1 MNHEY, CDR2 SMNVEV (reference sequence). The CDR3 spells CASSKTRTNEKLFF. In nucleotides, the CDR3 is TGTGCCAGCAGTAAGACAAGAACTAATGAAAAACTGTTTTTT.

The DNA for the CDR3 is TGTGCCACCAGTGGGGTGGGCAATCAGCCCCAGCATTTT. It codes for CATSGVGNQPQHF. V and J are TRBV24-1 and TRBJ1-5; D unclear. The CDR3 has 13 residues. Germline V gives CDR1 KGHDR, CDR2 SFDVKD. V was cut by 5 bases and J by 2 bases, with 6 bases left in between.

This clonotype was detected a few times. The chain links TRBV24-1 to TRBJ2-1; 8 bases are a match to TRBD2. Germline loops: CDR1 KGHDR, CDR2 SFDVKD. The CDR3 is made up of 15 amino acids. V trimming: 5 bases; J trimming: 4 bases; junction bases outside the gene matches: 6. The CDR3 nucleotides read TGTGCCACCAGTGCAGGGACTAGGGGGTACAATGAGCAGTTCTTC. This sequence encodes CATSAGTRGYNEQFF.

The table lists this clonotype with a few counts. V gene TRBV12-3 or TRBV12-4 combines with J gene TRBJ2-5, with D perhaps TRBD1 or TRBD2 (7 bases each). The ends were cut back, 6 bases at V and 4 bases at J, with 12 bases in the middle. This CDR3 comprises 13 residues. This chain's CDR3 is CASRQGRAETQYF. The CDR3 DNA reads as TGTGCCAGCAGACAGGGGAGGGCAGAGACCCAGTACTTC.

Here the CDR3 reads CASGGPSNEQFF. The CDR3 DNA follows: TGTGCCAGCGGAGGGCCATCGAATGAGCAGTTCTTC. This sequence joins TRBV7-6 and TRBJ2-1, with D perhaps TRBD2 (6 bases). Germline V gene data show CDR1 as SGHVS and CDR2 as FNYEAQ. The germline V and J ends were trimmed by 8 bases and 7 bases, with 12 bases remaining between them. The CDR3 totals 12 residues.

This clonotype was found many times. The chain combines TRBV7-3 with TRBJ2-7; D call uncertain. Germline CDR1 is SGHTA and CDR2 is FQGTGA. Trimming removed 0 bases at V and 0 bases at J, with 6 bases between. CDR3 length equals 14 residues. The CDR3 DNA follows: TGTGCCAGCAGCTTAACGGTGAACTCCTACGAGCAGTACTTC. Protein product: CASSLTVNSYEQYF.

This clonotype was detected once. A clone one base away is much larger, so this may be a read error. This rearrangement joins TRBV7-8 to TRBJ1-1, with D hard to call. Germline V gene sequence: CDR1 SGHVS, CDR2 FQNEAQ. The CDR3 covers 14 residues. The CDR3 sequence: CVSSLTSPNTEAFF. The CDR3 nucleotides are TGTGTCAGCAGCTTAACATCCCCGAACACTGAAGCTTTCTTT. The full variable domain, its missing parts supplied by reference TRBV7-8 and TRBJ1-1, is GAGVSQSPRYKVAKRGQDVALRCDPISGHVSLFWYQQALGQGPEFLTYFQNEAQLDKSGLPSDRFFAERPEGSVSTLKIQRTQQEDSAVYLCVSSLTSPNTEAFFGQGTRLTVV.

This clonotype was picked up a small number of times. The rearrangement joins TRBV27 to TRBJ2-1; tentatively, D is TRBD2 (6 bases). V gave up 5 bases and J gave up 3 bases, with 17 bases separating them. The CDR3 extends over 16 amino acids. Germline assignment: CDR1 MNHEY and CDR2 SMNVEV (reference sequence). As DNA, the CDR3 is TGTGCCAGCAGTCCCCCCCCTAGCGACCTCTACAATGAGCAGTTCTTC. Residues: CASSPPPSDLYNEQFF.

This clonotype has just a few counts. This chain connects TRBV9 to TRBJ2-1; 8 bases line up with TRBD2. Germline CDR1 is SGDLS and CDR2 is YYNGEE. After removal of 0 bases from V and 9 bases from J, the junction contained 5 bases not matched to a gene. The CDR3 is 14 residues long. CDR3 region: CASSVGAGEGEQFF. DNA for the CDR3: TGTGCCAGCAGCGTAGGAGCGGGAGAGGGTGAGCAGTTCTTC.

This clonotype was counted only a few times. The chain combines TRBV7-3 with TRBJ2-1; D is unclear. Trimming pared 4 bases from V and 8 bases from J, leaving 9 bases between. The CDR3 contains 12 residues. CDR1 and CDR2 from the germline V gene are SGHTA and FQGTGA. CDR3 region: CASSSNSHEQFF. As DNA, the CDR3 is TGTGCCAGCAGCTCCAATTCACATGAGCAGTTCTTC.

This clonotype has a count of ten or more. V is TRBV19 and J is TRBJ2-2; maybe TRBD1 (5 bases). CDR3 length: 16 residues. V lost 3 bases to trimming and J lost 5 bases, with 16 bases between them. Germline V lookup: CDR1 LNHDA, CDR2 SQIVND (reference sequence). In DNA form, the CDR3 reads TGTGCCAGTAGTATCAGGCTAGGGGATGAGACCGGGGAGCTGTTTTTT. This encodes CASSIRLGDETGELFF.